The count of the clone carrying this T cell receptor (beta chain) is one. These data originate in a study of blood T cell repertoires in COVID-19. Study at large: The cDNA or gDNA used as material had been derived from T cells, B-cell-depleted T cells, or PBMCs.

The CDR3 covers 15 residues. Germline V gives CDR1 MNHEY, CDR2 SVGEGT. V shed 2 bases and J 6 bases; nucleotides not matched to a gene: 4. The repertoire was sequenced with immunoSEQ multiplex PCR; TCRdb's copy has only in-frame clones and lacks some. The data contain 150,000 to 200,000 clones, 86% of them seen just once; the ten biggest clones take up approximately 6.5%. The clonotype was recovered from a woman older than 75 in a cohort sampled during active or convalescent COVID-19. Sample: peripheral blood. The chain couples TRBV6-2 or TRBV6-3 to TRBJ2-1; 10 nucleotides agree with TRBD2. CDR3 protein: CASSYGAGGPNEQFF. The CDR3 nucleotides are TGTGCCAGCAGTTACGGAGCGGGGGGGCCCAATGAGCAGTTCTTC.